This TCR beta chain is drawn from a study of blood T cell repertoires in COVID-19. V was clipped by 3 bases and J by 0 bases; unmatched bases: 5. The CDR3 length is 16 residues. Germline V gene sequence: CDR1 MRHNA, CDR2 SNTAGT. It was during active infection that Seattle patients were enrolled and then longitudinally followed. The data were produced by immunoSEQ multiplex PCR, yet TCRdb's version contains in-frame clones alone and is incomplete. Seen here are over 150,000 clones, roughly 89% observed once, and the top ten hold approximately 10%. The receptor's source is a woman between 65 and 79 years old with COVID-19, enrolled during active disease. Material: peripheral blood. The chain joins TRBV6-4 to TRBJ2-3, with 8 bases fitting TRBD2. The CDR3 nucleotides are TGTGCCAGCAGTGAGCAAGCGGGGGTGAGCACAGATACGCAGTATTTT. It is translated as CASSEQAGVSTDTQYF.